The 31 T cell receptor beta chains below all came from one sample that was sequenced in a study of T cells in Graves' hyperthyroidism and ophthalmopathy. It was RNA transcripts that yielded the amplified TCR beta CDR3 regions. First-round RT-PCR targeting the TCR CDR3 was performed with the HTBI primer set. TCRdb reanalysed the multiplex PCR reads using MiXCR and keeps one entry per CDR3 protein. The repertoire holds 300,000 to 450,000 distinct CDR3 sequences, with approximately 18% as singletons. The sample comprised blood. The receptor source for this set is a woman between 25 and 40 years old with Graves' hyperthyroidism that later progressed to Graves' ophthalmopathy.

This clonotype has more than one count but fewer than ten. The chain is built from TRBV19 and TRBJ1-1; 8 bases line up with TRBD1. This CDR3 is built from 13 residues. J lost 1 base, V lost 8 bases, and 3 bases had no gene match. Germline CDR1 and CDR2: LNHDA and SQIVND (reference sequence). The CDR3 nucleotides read TGTGCCAGTGATACAGGGGGGAACACTGAAGCTTTCTTT. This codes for CASDTGGNTEAFF. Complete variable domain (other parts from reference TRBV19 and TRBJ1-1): DGGITQSPKYLFRKEGQNVTLSCEQNLNHDAMYWYRQDPGQGLRLIYYSQIVNDFQKGDIAEGYSVSREKKESFPLTVTSAQKNPTAFYLCASDTGGNTEAFFGQGTRLTVV.

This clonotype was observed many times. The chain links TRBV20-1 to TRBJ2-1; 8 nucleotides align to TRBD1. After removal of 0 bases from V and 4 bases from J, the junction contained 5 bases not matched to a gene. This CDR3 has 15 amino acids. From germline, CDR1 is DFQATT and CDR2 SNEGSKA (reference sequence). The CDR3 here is CSAREWGQEYNEQFF. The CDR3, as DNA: TGCAGTGCTAGAGAGTGGGGACAGGAATACAATGAGCAGTTCTTC.

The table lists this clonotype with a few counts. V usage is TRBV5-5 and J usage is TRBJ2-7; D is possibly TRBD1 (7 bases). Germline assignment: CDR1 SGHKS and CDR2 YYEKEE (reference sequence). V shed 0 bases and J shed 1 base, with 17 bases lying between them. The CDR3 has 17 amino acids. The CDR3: CASSLAVGGGSSYEQYF. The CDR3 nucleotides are TGTGCCAGCAGCTTGGCCGTTGGAGGGGGCTCATCCTACGAGCAGTACTTC.

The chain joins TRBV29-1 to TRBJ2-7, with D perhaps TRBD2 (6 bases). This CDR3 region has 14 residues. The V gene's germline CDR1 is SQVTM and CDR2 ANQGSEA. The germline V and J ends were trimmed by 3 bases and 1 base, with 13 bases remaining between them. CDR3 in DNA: TGCAGCGTTGAGGAGTCGCGGGGATCCTACGAGCAGTACTTC. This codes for CSVEESRGSYEQYF.

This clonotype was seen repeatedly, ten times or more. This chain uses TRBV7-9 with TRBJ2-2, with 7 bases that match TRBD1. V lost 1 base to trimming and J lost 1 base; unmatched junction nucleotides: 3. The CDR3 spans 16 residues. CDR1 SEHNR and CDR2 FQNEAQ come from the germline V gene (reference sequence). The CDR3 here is CASSLGRQGNTGELFF. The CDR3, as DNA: TGTGCCAGCAGCTTAGGAAGACAGGGGAACACCGGGGAGCTGTTTTTT.

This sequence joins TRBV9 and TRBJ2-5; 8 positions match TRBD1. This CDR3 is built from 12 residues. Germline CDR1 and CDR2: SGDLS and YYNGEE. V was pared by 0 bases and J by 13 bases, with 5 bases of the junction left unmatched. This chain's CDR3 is CASSVGTGKLYF. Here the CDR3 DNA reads TGTGCCAGCAGCGTAGGGACAGGGAAATTGTACTTC.

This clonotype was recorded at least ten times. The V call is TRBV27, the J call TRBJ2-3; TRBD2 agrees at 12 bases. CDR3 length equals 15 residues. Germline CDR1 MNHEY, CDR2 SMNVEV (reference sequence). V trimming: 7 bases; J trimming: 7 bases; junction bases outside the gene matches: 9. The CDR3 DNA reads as TGTGCCAGCACGGTACTAGCGGGAGGCGACTATACGCAGTATTTT. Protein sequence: CASTVLAGGDYTQYF.

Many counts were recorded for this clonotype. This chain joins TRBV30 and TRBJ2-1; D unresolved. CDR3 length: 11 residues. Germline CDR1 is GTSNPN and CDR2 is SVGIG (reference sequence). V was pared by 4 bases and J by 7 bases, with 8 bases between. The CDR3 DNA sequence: TGTGCCTGGACCGATGCTAATGAGCAGTTCTTC. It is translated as CAWTDANEQFF.

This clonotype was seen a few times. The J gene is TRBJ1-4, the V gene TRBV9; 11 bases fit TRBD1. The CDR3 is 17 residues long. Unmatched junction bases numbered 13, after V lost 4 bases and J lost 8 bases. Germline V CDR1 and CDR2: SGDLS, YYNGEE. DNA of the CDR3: TGTGCCAGCAGCCCTCGGGACAGGGGGGAAGGGGACGAAAAACTGTTTTTT. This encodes CASSPRDRGEGDEKLFF.

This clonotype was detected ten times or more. In DNA form, the CDR3 reads TGTGCCAGCAGCAAGAGGGGAACCTATAATTCACCCCTCCACTTT. It specifies CASSKRGTYNSPLHF. The V and J genes are TRBV2 and TRBJ1-6; D is possibly TRBD1 (5 bases). The CDR3 totals 15 residues. V dropped 6 bases and J dropped 2 bases, with 11 bases sitting between them. Germline values: CDR1 SNHLY, CDR2 FYNNEI.

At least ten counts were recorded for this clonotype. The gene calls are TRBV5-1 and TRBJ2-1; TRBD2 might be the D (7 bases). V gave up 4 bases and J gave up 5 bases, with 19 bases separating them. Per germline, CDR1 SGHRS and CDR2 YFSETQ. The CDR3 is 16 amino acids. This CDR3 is CASSPRGKGGDNEQFF. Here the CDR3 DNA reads TGCGCCAGCAGCCCGCGCGGGAAGGGGGGGGACAATGAGCAGTTCTTC. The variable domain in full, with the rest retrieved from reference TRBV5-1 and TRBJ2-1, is KAGVTQTPRYLIKTRGQQVTLSCSPISGHRSVSWYQQTPGQGLQFLFEYFSETQRNKGNFPGRFSGRQFSNSRSEMNVSTLELGDSALYLCASSPRGKGGDNEQFFGPGTRLTVL.

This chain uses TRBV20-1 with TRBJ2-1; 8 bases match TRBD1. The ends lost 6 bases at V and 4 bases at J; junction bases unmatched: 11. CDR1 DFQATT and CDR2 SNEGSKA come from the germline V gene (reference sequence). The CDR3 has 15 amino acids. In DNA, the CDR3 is TGCAGTGCGGGGCCCGGGACAGGTGCTTACAATGAGCAGTTCTTC. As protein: CSAGPGTGAYNEQFF.

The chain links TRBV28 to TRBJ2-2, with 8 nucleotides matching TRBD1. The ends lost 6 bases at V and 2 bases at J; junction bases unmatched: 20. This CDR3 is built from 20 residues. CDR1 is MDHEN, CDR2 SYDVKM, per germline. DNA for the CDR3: TGTGCCAGCAGCCACCCAACCTCCACCGGGACAGGCCATAACACCGGGGAGCTGTTTTTT. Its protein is CASSHPTSTGTGHNTGELFF.

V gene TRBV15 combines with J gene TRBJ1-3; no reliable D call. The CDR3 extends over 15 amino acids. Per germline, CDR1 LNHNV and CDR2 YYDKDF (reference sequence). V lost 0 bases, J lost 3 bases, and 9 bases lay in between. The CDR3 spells CATSRDLGRGNTIYF. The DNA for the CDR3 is TGTGCCACCAGCAGAGATTTGGGTCGTGGAAACACCATATATTTT.

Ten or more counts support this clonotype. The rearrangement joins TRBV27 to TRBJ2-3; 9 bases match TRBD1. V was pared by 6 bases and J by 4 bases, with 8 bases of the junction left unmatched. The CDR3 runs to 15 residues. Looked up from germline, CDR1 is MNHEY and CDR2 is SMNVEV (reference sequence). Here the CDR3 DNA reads TGTGCCAGCAGAGCCGGGACAGGGTTGCCAGATACGCAGTATTTT. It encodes CASRAGTGLPDTQYF.

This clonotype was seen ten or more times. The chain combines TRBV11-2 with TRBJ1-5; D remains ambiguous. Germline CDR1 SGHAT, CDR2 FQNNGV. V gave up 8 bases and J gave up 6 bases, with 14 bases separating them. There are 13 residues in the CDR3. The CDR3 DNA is TGTGCCAGCGCTAGGGATCGGGGTCAGCCCCAGCATTTT. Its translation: CASARDRGQPQHF.

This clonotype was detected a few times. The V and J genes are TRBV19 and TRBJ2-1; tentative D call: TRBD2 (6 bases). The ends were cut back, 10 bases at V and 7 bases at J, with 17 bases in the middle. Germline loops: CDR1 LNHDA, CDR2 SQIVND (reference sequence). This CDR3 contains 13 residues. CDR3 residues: CATAGLALNEQFF. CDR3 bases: TGTGCCACCGCCGGCCTAGCGCTGAATGAGCAGTTCTTC.

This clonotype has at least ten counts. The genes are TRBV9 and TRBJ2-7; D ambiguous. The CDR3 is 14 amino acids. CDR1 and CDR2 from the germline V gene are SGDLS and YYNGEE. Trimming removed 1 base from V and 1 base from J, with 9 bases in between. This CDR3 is CASSVTSESYEQYF. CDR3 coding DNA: TGTGCCAGCAGCGTAACCTCCGAATCCTACGAGCAGTACTTC.

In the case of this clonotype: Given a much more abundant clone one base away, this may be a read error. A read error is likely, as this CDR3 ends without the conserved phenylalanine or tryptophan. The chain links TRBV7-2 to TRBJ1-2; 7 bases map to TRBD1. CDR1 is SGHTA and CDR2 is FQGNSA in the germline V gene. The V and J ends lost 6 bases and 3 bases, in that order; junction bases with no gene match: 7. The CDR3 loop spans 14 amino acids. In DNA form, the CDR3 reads TGTGCCAGCAGGGAGACAGGGAAAGACTATGGCTACACCCTC. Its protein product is CASRETGKDYGYTL.

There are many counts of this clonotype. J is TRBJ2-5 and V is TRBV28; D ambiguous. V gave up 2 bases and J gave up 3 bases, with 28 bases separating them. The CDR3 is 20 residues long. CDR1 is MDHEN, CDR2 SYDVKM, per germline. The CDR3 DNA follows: TGTGCCAGCAGTTTAGTGAGTCGGGCAGACCACCCAACTTTTGAAGAGACCCAGTACTTC. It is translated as CASSLVSRADHPTFEETQYF.

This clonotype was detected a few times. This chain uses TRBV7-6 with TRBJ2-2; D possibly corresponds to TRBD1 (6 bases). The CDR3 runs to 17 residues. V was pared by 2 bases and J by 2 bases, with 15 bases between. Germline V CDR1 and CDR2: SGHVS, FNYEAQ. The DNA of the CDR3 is TGTGCCAGCAGCTTATTGTCAGGGGCTTCAAACACCGGGGAGCTGTTTTTT. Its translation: CASSLLSGASNTGELFF. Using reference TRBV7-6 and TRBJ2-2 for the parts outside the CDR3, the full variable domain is GAGVSQSPRYKVTKRGQDVALRCDPISGHVSLYWYRQALGQGPEFLTYFNYEAQQDKSGLPNDRFSAERPEGSISTLTIQRTEQRDSAMYRCASSLLSGASNTGELFFGEGSRLTVL.

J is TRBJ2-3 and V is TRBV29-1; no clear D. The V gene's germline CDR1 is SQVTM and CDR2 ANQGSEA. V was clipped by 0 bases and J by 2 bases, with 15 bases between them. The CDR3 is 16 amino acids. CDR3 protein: CSVEEKGETITDTQYF. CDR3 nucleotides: TGCAGCGTTGAAGAAAAAGGAGAAACGATCACAGATACGCAGTATTTT.

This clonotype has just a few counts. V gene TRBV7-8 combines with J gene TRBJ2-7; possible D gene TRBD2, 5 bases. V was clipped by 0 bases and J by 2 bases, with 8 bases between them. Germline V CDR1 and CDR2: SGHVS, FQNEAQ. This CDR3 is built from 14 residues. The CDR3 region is CASSLARAAYEQYF. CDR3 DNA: TGTGCCAGCAGCTTAGCGCGGGCGGCCTACGAGCAGTACTTC.

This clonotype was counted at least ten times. Written as DNA, the CDR3 is TGTGCCATAGGGGGCACCGGGGAGCTGTTTTTT. Its protein is CAIGGTGELFF. The chain carries TRBV24-1 and TRBJ2-2, with D maybe TRBD1 (6 bases). The V and J ends lost 11 bases and 4 bases respectively, with 7 bases between them. This CDR3 is built from 11 residues. CDR1 and CDR2 (germline): KGHDR, SFDVKD.

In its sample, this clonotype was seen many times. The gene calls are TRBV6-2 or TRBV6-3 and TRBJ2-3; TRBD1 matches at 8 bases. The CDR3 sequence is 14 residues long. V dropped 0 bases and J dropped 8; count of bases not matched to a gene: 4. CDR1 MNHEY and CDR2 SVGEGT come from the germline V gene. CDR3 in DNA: TGTGCCAGCAGTTACTCGACAGGGGTTGGTACGCAGTATTTT. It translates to CASSYSTGVGTQYF.

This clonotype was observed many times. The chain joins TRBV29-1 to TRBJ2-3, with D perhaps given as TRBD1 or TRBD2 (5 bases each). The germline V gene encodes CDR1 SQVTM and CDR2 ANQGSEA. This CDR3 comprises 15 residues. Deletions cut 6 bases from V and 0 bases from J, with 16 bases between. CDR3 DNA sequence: TGCAGCGTCACGGGGACCCCAGAGAGCACAGATACGCAGTATTTT. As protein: CSVTGTPESTDTQYF.

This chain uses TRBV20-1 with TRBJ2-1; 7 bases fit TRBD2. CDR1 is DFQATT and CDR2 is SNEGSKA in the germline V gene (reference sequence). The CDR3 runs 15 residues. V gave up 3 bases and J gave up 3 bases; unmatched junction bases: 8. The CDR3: CSASGAGLYYNEQFF. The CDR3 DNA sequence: TGCAGTGCTAGCGGAGCGGGACTATACTACAATGAGCAGTTCTTC.

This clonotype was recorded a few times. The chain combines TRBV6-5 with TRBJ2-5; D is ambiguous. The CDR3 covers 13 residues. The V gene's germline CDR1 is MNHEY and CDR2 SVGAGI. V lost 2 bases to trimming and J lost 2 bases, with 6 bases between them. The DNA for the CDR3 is TGTGCCAGCAGTTACGATGTACAAGAGACCCAGTACTTC. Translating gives CASSYDVQETQYF.

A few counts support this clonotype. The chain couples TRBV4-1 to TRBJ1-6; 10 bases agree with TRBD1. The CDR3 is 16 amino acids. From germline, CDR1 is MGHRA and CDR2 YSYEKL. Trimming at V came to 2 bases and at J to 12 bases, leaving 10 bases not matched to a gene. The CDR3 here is CASSQIFGTGVLPLHF. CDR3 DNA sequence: TGCGCCAGCAGCCAAATTTTCGGGACAGGGGTTTTACCCCTCCACTTT.

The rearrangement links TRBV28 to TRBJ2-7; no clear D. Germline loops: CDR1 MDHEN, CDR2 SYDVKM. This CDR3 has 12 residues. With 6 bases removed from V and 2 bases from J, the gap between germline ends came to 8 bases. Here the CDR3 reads CASSPNAYEQYF. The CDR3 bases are TGTGCCAGCAGCCCCAACGCCTACGAGCAGTACTTC. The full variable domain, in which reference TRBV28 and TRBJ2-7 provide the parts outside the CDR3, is DVKVTQSSRYLVKRTGEKVFLECVQDMDHENMFWYRQDPGLGLRLIYFSYDVKMKEKGDIPEGYSVSREKKERFSLILESASTNQTSMYLCASSPNAYEQYFGPGTRLTVT.

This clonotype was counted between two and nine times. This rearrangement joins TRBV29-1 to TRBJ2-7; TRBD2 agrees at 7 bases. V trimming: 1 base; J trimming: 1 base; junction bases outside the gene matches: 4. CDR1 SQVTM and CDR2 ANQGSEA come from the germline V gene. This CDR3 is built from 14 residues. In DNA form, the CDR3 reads TGCAGCGTTGAAGGAACGGGAGGTTCCTACGAGCAGTACTTC. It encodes CSVEGTGGSYEQYF.